The TCR beta chain described here comes from a study of blood T cell repertoires in COVID-19. The protocol was immunoSEQ multiplex PCR, while the TCRdb copy is restricted to in-frame clones and leaves out a portion. The sample gives 150,000 or so clones, about 86% of which show up once; under 4.5% is in the top ten. This CDR3 has 14 residues. V was pared by 5 bases and J by 0 bases, with 10 bases between. Looked up from germline, CDR1 is MGHRA and CDR2 is YSYEKL. Input material: peripheral blood. This chain uses TRBV4-1 with TRBJ1-1, with D maybe TRBD1 (6 bases). The sequence was collected from a woman aged 55 to 70 with acute or convalescent COVID-19. The CDR3: CASSSTGLNTEAFF. The CDR3 DNA reads as TGCGCCAGCAGCTCGACAGGTCTGAACACTGAAGCTTTCTTT.